The T cell receptor (beta chain) described here comes from a study of T-cell reconstitution after alpha-beta-depleted transplantation in children. About this clonotype: Its antigen is unknown.

The germline CDR1 and CDR2 sequences are SGHVS and FNYEAQ. Unmatched junction bases numbered 6, after V lost 3 bases and J lost 5 bases. CDR3 size: 15 residues. Broader study findings: By one year post-transplant, T-cell counts and diversity largely arose from T cells that were newly produced.

TCRbeta library preparation incorporated unique molecular identifiers. TCRdb independently ran MiXCR on the PCR reads; one entry per CDR3 protein. The table shows roughly 790,000 distinct CDR3 sequences, with 16% occurring only once. The genes are TRBV7-6 and TRBJ1-1, with 10 bases identical to TRBD1. The sequence came from a male patient younger than 18 who had a stem cell transplant for acute lymphoblastic leukemia, so the T cells may come from the graft donor. This specimen consisted of PBMCs, mostly from graft donor cells, obtained 360 days after TCRalphabeta/CD19-depleted stem cell transplant. In nucleotides, the CDR3 is TGTGCCAGCAGCTTGGGACAGGGGATAAATACTGAAGCTTTCTTT. Translated, it gives CASSLGQGINTEAFF.